Sequencing of this T cell receptor beta chain was carried out in a study of response to subunit inactivated influenza vaccine. Study-level points and caveats: Only a handful of new T cells, the authors suggested, are recruited with each seasonal influenza vaccination.

The germline V gene encodes CDR1 SGHRS and CDR2 YFSETQ. J lost 4 bases, V lost 0 bases, and 3 bases had no gene match. There are 15 residues in the CDR3. This clonotype was counted ten times or more. Its antigen is undetermined. TCRdb reanalysed the RT-PCR reads using MiXCR and keeps one entry per CDR3 protein. Among approximately 480,000 distinct CDR3 sequences, approximately 9.9% were seen once, and the ten largest hold 12%. The TCR was taken from a man aged 45 to 65 who received an inactivated influenza vaccine. The chain couples TRBV5-1 to TRBJ1-4, with 7 bases that match TRBD1. Sample: PBMCs from blood, taken roughly 46 days after vaccination. CDR3 loop: CASSLGGQLNEKLFF. Written as DNA, the CDR3 is TGCGCCAGCAGCTTGGGGGGACAGCTTAATGAAAAACTGTTTTTT.